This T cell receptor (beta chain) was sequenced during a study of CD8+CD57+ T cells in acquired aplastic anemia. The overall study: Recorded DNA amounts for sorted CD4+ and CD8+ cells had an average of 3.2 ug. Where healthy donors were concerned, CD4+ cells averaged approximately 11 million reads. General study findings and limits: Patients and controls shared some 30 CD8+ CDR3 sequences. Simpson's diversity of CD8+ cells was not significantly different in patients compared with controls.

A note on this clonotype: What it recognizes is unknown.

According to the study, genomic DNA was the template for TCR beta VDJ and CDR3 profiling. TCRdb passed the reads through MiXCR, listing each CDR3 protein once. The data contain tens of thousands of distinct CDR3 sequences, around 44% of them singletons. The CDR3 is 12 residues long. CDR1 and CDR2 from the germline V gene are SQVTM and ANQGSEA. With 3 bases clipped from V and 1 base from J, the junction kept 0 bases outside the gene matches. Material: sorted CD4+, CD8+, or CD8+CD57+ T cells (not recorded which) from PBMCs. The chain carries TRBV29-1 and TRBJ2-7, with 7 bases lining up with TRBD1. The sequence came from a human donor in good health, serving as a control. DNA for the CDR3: TGCAGCGTTGAGACAGGGTCCTACGAGCAGTACTTC. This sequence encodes CSVETGSYEQYF.